The 32 T cell receptor beta chains below come from one sample, sequenced in a study of shared clonotypes between healthy human individuals. Clones were read by immunoSEQ multiplex PCR, and TCRdb kept only the in-frame ones, dropping some. The top ten clones hold roughly 0.82% of a sample with about 1.1 million clones, around three quarters of them seen once. The sample comprised memory CD4+ T cells from PBMCs. The subset: CD45RA-negative fraction. These receptor sequences come from a man younger than 35 in good health. Some clones in this sample may be carry-over from other donors' samples.

Worth noting for this clone: This sample also contains other DNA sequences that code for the same CDR3. This chain links TRBV5-1 with TRBJ2-3; TRBD1 agrees at 8 bases. Germline V gene sequence: CDR1 SGHRS, CDR2 YFSETQ. Trimming removed 5 bases from V and 2 bases from J; junction bases left unmatched: 4. The CDR3 has 14 amino acids. CDR3 coding DNA: TGCGCCAGCAGTTCACAGGGGGACACAGATACGCAGTATTTT. It is translated as CASSSQGDTDTQYF.

This clone was recorded a few times. The rearrangement links TRBV9 to TRBJ2-2; D call uncertain. The V gene's germline CDR1 is SGDLS and CDR2 YYNGEE. The germline V and J ends were trimmed by 0 bases and 0 bases, with 12 bases remaining between them. CDR3 length: 17 amino acids. The CDR3 region has the DNA TGTGCCAGCAGCGTAGACCTGGGGAATCCGAACACCGGGGAGCTGTTTTTT. Translated: CASSVDLGNPNTGELFF.

Ten or more counts support this clone. The sample carries other DNA sequences with the same CDR3. The J gene is TRBJ1-2, the V gene TRBV4-1; D remains ambiguous. V was cut by 2 bases and J by 5 bases, with 15 bases left in between. CDR3 size: 15 residues. CDR1 and CDR2 from the germline V gene are MGHRA and YSYEKL. The CDR3 DNA is TGCGCCAGCAGCCAACCTATACAGAGGACGTATGGCTACACCTTC. This sequence encodes CASSQPIQRTYGYTF.

The chain joins TRBV28 to TRBJ2-1; the match to TRBD1 covers 7 bases. Per germline, CDR1 MDHEN and CDR2 SYDVKM. Germline trimming cut 4 bases from V and 0 bases from J; bases unmatched to any gene: 3. The CDR3 is 15 residues long. CDR3 coding DNA: TGTGCCAGCAGTTCCAGGACAGGCTCCTACAATGAGCAGTTCTTC. It encodes CASSSRTGSYNEQFF.

This clone was picked up many times. The J gene is TRBJ2-1, the V gene TRBV2; D gene unclear. V shed 2 bases and J shed 9 bases, with 5 bases lying between them. The CDR3 extends over 11 amino acids. The V gene's germline CDR1 is SNHLY and CDR2 FYNNEI. CDR3 sequence: CASSEWSEQFF. DNA of the CDR3: TGTGCCAGCAGTGAATGGAGTGAGCAGTTCTTC.

This chain links TRBV6-6 with TRBJ2-7, with D unclear. The CDR3 covers 13 residues. The germline V and J ends were trimmed by 6 bases and 5 bases, with 14 bases remaining between them. Germline V lookup: CDR1 MNHNY, CDR2 SVGAGI (reference sequence). Here the CDR3 DNA reads TGTGCCAGCAGAGACACCCTCGTGAACGAGCAGTACTTC. Its protein product is CASRDTLVNEQYF.

The chain uses TRBV29-1 and TRBJ1-2; 10 bases line up with TRBD1. Germline V gene sequence: CDR1 SQVTM, CDR2 ANQGSEA. V trimming: 6 bases; J trimming: 7 bases; junction bases outside the gene matches: 8. This CDR3 spans 13 amino acids. The CDR3, as DNA: TGCAGCGTCTCCAGGGACAGGGGCTCTGGCTACACCTTC. Protein product: CSVSRDRGSGYTF.

The rearrangement joins TRBV4-3 to TRBJ2-7; TRBD1 might be the D (5 bases). The length of the CDR3 is 14 residues. Germline values: CDR1 LGHNA, CDR2 YSLEER. V lost 4 bases to trimming and J lost 2 bases, with 12 bases between them. In nucleotides, the CDR3 is TGCGCCAGCAGCCCTACAGGAGCTCCCTACGAGCAGTACTTC. It is translated as CASSPTGAPYEQYF.

The chain combines TRBV10-2 with TRBJ2-5; no definite D call. Germline CDR1 reads WSHSY; CDR2 reads SAAADI. The CDR3 has 15 residues. V shed 2 bases and J shed 0 bases, with 10 bases lying between them. The CDR3 spells CASSELEGYQETQYF. CDR3 coding DNA: TGCGCCAGCAGTGAGCTGGAAGGGTACCAAGAGACCCAGTACTTC.

V and J are TRBV28 and TRBJ2-7; 8 nucleotides line up with TRBD2. Germline V gene lookup returns CDR1 MDHEN and CDR2 SYDVKM. V shed 5 bases, J shed 1 base, and the junction held 16 bases outside the gene matches. This CDR3 spans 18 amino acids. CDR3 protein: CASSPPLPRGGGSYEQYF. CDR3 DNA sequence: TGTGCCAGCAGTCCCCCCCTTCCCCGGGGCGGGGGGTCCTACGAGCAGTACTTC. Full variable domain (outside the CDR3, taken from reference TRBV28 and TRBJ2-7): DVKVTQSSRYLVKRTGEKVFLECVQDMDHENMFWYRQDPGLGLRLIYFSYDVKMKEKGDIPEGYSVSREKKERFSLILESASTNQTSMYLCASSPPLPRGGGSYEQYFGPGTRLTVT.

The chain links TRBV6-4 to TRBJ2-3; 9 positions match TRBD2. Germline-derived CDR1 and CDR2 are MRHNA and SNTAGT. The J segment lost 5 bases and the V segment lost 2 bases, leaving 5 bases of the junction unmatched. This CDR3 has 15 residues. The CDR3, as DNA: TGTGCCAGCAGTGACGGCCTAGCGGGGCGAGATACGCAGTATTTT. Translated, it gives CASSDGLAGRDTQYF.

V and J are TRBV2 and TRBJ2-3; D uncertain. The CDR3 is made up of 13 amino acids. Trimming shortened V by 11 bases and J by 0 bases, and 12 bases separated the two germline ends. The germline CDR1 and CDR2 sequences are SNHLY and FYNNEI. CDR3 region: CASWLESTDTQYF. CDR3 coding DNA: TGTGCCTCTTGGTTGGAGAGCACAGATACGCAGTATTTT. Full variable domain (outside the CDR3, taken from reference TRBV2 and TRBJ2-3): EPEVTQTPSHQVTQMGQEVILRCVPISNHLYFYWYRQILGQKVEFLVSFYNNEISEKSEIFDDQFSVERPDGSNFTLKIRSTKLEDSAMYFCASWLESTDTQYFGPGTRLTVL.

Points on this clone: A much larger clone sits a single nucleotide away, making a read error possible. Other DNA sequences in this specimen translate into the identical CDR3. The rearrangement uses TRBV7-3 and TRBJ2-7; TRBD2 matches at 12 bases. V was pared by 3 bases and J by 0 bases, with 0 bases of the junction left unmatched. The CDR3 is 15 residues long. Germline V lookup: CDR1 SGHTA, CDR2 FQGTGA. The CDR3 DNA sequence: TGTGCCAGCAGCTTGACTAGCGGGAGCTCCTACGAGCAGTACTTC. Translation gives CASSLTSGSSYEQYF.

Points on this clone: This likely traces to a read error, being one base from a far larger clone. The chain combines TRBV7-2 with TRBJ2-2, with D unclear. Germline CDR1 and CDR2: SGHTA and FQGNSA. Trimming removed 5 bases from V and 0 bases from J, with 4 bases in between. The CDR3 spans 13 residues. The CDR3 protein is CASSPSNTGELFF. The CDR3 DNA sequence: TGTGCCAGCAGCCCCTCGAACACCGGGGAGCTGTTTTTT.

This clone came up a few times. The chain uses TRBV6-6 and TRBJ2-7, with D possibly being TRBD1 or TRBD2 (5 bases each). The V gene lost 6 bases and the J gene lost 6 bases, with 21 bases spanning the gap. The CDR3 spans 15 residues. Germline values: CDR1 MNHNY, CDR2 SVGAGI (reference sequence). The CDR3 nucleotides are TGTGCCAGCAGCTCTAGTTCGGACGGGGCCTCCGAGCAGTACTTC. This sequence encodes CASSSSSDGASEQYF.

With regard to this clone: Other DNA sequences in the same sample also yield this CDR3. The chain has TRBV29-1 and TRBJ2-3; 7 nucleotides agree with TRBD1. The CDR3 extends over 14 amino acids. CDR1 and CDR2 from the germline V gene are SQVTM and ANQGSEA. V was pared by 1 base and J by 1 base, with 2 bases of the junction left unmatched. Here the CDR3 DNA reads TGCAGCGTTGAAGGGACAGGTGGCACAGATACGCAGTATTTT. It yields the protein CSVEGTGGTDTQYF.

The chain has TRBV11-2 and TRBJ2-1; TRBD2 matches at 7 bases. The CDR3 has 15 residues. Germline CDR1 is SGHAT and CDR2 is FQNNGV. With 5 bases clipped from V and 7 bases from J, the junction kept 11 bases outside the gene matches. For the CDR3, the DNA is TGTGCCAGCAGCCCCACTCGCGGGAGTGGAAATGAGCAGTTCTTC. Protein product: CASSPTRGSGNEQFF. Drawing the rest from reference TRBV11-2 and TRBJ2-1, the complete variable domain is EAGVAQSPRYKIIEKRQSVAFWCNPISGHATLYWYQQILGQGPKLLIQFQNNGVVDDSQLPKDRFSAERLKGVDSTLKIQPAKLEDSAVYLCASSPTRGSGNEQFFGPGTRLTVL.

To note about this clone: The junction departs from the called germline gene at one end, perhaps through a read error. The J gene is TRBJ1-1, the V gene TRBV7-2; D is unresolved. The CDR3 spans 14 residues. Germline lookup yields CDR1 SGHTA and CDR2 FQGNSA. For the CDR3, the DNA is TGTGCCAGCACCTTACAGCTAATTAACACTGAAGCTTTCTTT. Its translation is CASTLQLINTEAFF.

The J gene is TRBJ1-1, the V gene TRBV13; D is unresolved. The length of the CDR3 is 13 residues. Per germline, CDR1 PRHDT and CDR2 FYEKMQ (reference sequence). V was cut by 4 bases and J by 6 bases, with 12 bases left in between. The CDR3 protein is CASSYGNRPEAFF. As DNA, the CDR3 is TGTGCCAGCAGCTACGGGAATAGGCCTGAAGCTTTCTTT.

The chain recombines TRBV4-3 with TRBJ1-3; tentative D call: TRBD1 (6 bases). Trimming removed 1 base at V and 3 bases at J, with 10 bases between. This CDR3 is 15 amino acids long. In germline, CDR1 is LGHNA, CDR2 YSLEER. In DNA, the CDR3 is TGCGCCAGCAGCCAAGCTTACAGGGATGGAAACACCATATATTTT. Translation: CASSQAYRDGNTIYF.

This clone was seen once. This chain joins TRBV5-1 and TRBJ2-7; 9 bases match TRBD1. Germline V gene data show CDR1 as SGHRS and CDR2 as YFSETQ. CDR3 length: 15 amino acids. J gave up 0 bases and V 0 bases, and 1 base lay outside the gene matches. CDR3 in DNA: TGCGCCAGCAGCTTGGAGACAGGGGGCTCCTACGAGCAGTACTTC. Protein: CASSLETGGSYEQYF.

The chain has TRBV2 and TRBJ2-7, with TRBD1 as a possible D gene (6 bases). V shed 5 bases and J shed 3 bases, with 11 bases lying between them. The CDR3 contains 13 residues. Per the germline V gene, CDR1 is SNHLY and CDR2 is FYNNEI. The CDR3 loop is CASSFQGRYEQYF. The CDR3 coding sequence is TGTGCCAGCAGTTTTCAGGGGCGCTACGAGCAGTACTTC.

The chain joins TRBV30 to TRBJ1-2; TRBD1 matches 8 bases. V was clipped by 3 bases and J by 8 bases; unmatched bases: 11. The CDR3 contains 14 residues. Germline values: CDR1 GTSNPN, CDR2 SVGIG (reference sequence). The chain's CDR3 is CAWRPKGQGGGYTF. In nucleotides, the CDR3 is TGTGCCTGGAGACCAAAAGGACAGGGAGGAGGCTACACCTTC. The complete variable domain, with remaining parts taken from reference TRBV30 and TRBJ1-2, reads SQTIHQWPATLVQPVGSPLSLECTVEGTSNPNLYWYRQAAGRGLQLLFYSVGIGQISSEVPQNLSASRPQDRQFILSSKKLLLSDSGFYLCAWRPKGQGGGYTFGSGTRLTVV.

The rearrangement links TRBV11-3 to TRBJ2-1; the match to TRBD1 covers 7 bases. Germline V gene lookup returns CDR1 SGHNT and CDR2 YENEEA. The CDR3 runs to 12 residues. J was trimmed by 8 bases and V by 4 bases; bases with no gene match: 2. The DNA of the CDR3 is TGTGCCAGCAGCTCAGGGGGTTATGAGCAGTTCTTC. Amino acids: CASSSGGYEQFF.

In this sample, this clone turned up a few times. The chain recombines TRBV28 with TRBJ2-7, with D possibly TRBD1 on 5 matching bases. Germline CDR1 and CDR2: MDHEN and SYDVKM. With 8 bases removed from V and 2 bases from J, the gap between germline ends came to 10 bases. The CDR3 loop spans 12 amino acids. The CDR3 region has the DNA TGTGCCAGCGGGCAGGGTCCCTACGAGCAGTACTTC. It specifies CASGQGPYEQYF.

V is TRBV6-5 and J is TRBJ1-5; the D is unclear. CDR3 length equals 13 residues. With 5 bases removed from V and 0 bases from J, the gap between germline ends came to 5 bases. Germline V gene data show CDR1 as MNHEY and CDR2 as SVGAGI. CDR3 sequence (DNA): TGTGCCAGCAGTCGCTATAGCAATCAGCCCCAGCATTTT. Its protein is CASSRYSNQPQHF.

The chain has TRBV7-6 and TRBJ1-1, with TRBD1 matching over 9 bases. From germline, CDR1 is SGHVS and CDR2 FNYEAQ. V shed 4 bases, J shed 1 base, and the junction held 10 bases outside the gene matches. This CDR3 has 17 amino acids. In DNA form, the CDR3 reads TGTGCCAGCAGCTACCGCATCCCGGGACAGGGGAACACTGAAGCTTTCTTT. Translated, it gives CASSYRIPGQGNTEAFF.

The chain joins TRBV19 to TRBJ2-2; no clear D gene. The CDR3 is 14 residues long. Germline CDR1 LNHDA, CDR2 SQIVND (reference sequence). V gave up 5 bases and J gave up 4 bases, with 11 bases separating them. CDR3 in DNA: TGTGCCAGTAGTCCGCGACGGTTCACCGGGGAGCTGTTTTTT. Protein: CASSPRRFTGELFF. Variable domain in full (rest from reference TRBV19 and TRBJ2-2): DGGITQSPKYLFRKEGQNVTLSCEQNLNHDAMYWYRQDPGQGLRLIYYSQIVNDFQKGDIAEGYSVSREKKESFPLTVTSAQKNPTAFYLCASSPRRFTGELFFGEGSRLTVL.

The chain links TRBV27 to TRBJ1-5; 9 nucleotides agree with TRBD1. Germline V lookup: CDR1 MNHEY, CDR2 SMNVEV (reference sequence). The trim removed 8 bases at V and 4 bases at J, leaving 12 bases unmatched. The CDR3 consists of 16 residues. The CDR3 region is CASQRQGGLGNQPQHF. Written as DNA, the CDR3 is TGTGCCAGCCAAAGACAGGGGGGCTTGGGAAATCAGCCCCAGCATTTT.

This CDR3 reads CASSQTGRDGYTF. CDR3 sequence (DNA): TGCGCCAGCAGCCAGACGGGGAGGGATGGCTACACCTTC. The chain joins TRBV4-1 to TRBJ1-2; D unclear. Germline CDR1 MGHRA, CDR2 YSYEKL. This CDR3 comprises 13 residues. Trimming took off 3 bases at V and 6 bases at J, with 11 bases between the two ends.

J is TRBJ1-1 and V is TRBV10-3; unclear D gene. CDR1 and CDR2 (germline): ENHRY, SYGVKD. CDR3 size: 11 residues. Deletions cut 0 bases from V and 7 bases from J, with 3 bases between. CDR3 region: CAISESSEAFF. CDR3 nucleotides: TGTGCCATCAGTGAGTCTAGTGAAGCTTTCTTT.

The chain combines TRBV19 with TRBJ2-7; the D call may be TRBD1 or TRBD2 (6 bases each). Germline V gene sequence: CDR1 LNHDA, CDR2 SQIVND (reference sequence). V lost 5 bases and J lost 3, with 14 bases in between. The CDR3 has 14 amino acids. This chain's CDR3 is CASSEQQGLYEQYF. Written as DNA, the CDR3 is TGTGCCAGTAGTGAGCAACAGGGACTCTACGAGCAGTACTTC.